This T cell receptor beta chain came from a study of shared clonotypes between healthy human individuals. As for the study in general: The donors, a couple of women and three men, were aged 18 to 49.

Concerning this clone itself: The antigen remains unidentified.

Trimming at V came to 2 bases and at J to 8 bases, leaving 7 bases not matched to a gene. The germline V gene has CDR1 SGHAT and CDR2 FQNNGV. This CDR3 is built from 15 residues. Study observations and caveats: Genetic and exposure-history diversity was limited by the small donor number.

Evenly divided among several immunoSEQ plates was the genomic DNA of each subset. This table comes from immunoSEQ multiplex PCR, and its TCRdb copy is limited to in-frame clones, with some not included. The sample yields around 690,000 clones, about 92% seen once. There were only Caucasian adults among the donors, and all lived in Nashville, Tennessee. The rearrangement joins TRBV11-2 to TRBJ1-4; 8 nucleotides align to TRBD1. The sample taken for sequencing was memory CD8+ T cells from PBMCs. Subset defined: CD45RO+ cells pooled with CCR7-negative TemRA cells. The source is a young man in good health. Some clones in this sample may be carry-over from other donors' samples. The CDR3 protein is CASSLFDRGKEKLFF. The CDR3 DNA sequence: TGTGCCAGCAGCTTATTTGACAGGGGCAAAGAAAAACTGTTTTTT.